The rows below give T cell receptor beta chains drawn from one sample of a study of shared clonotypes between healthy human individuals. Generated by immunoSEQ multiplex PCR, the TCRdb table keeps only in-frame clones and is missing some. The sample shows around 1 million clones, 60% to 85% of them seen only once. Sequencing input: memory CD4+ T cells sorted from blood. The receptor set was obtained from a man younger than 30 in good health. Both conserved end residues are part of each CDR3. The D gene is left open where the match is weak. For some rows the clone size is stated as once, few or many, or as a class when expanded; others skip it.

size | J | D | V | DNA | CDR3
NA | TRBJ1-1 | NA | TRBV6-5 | TGTGCCAGCTTTAGACCGAACACTGAAGCTTTCTTT | CASFRPNTEAFF
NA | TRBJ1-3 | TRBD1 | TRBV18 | TGTGCCAGCTCACCACCGGTCGGGACAGGGAGCTCTGGAAACACCATATATTTT | CASSPPVGTGSSGNTIYF
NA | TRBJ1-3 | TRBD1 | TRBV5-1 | TGCGCCAGCAGCGTGGGACAGAGAAACTCTGGAAACACCATATATTTT | CASSVGQRNSGNTIYF
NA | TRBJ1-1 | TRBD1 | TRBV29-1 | TGCAGCGCCCAGGGACAGCACACTGAAGCTTTCTTT | CSAQGQHTEAFF
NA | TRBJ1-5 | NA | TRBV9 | TGTGCCAGCAGCGTAGCTCCGACAGTCACTAGCAATCAGCCCCAGCATTTT | CASSVAPTVTSNQPQHF
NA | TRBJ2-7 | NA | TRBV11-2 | TGTGCCAGCAGCTTAGGGCAGTCTACGGGGGAGCAGTACTTC | CASSLGQSTGEQYF
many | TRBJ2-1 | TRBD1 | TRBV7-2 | TGTGCCAGCAGACAAGACAGGGGGCGCGTGAATGAGCAGTTCTTC | CASRQDRGRVNEQFF
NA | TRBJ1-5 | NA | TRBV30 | TGTGCCTGGGCCCCGGGTCCCAATCAGCCCCAGCATTTT | CAWAPGPNQPQHF
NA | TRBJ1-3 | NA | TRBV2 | TGTGCCAGCAGCCCCGGACTCTCTGGAAACACCATATATTTT | CASSPGLSGNTIYF
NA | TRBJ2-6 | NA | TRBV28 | TGTGCCAGCAGTTTATCTAGCTCTGGGGCCAACGTCCTGACTTTC | CASSLSSSGANVLTF
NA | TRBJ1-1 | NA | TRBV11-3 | TGTGCCAGCAGCGCCCGGGGACAAATGAACACTGAAGCTTTCTTT | CASSARGQMNTEAFF
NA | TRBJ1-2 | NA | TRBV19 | TGTGCCAGTAGTATAGGCAGGGCCTGGGGCTATGGCTACACCTTC | CASSIGRAWGYGYTF
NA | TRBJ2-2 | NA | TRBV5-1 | TGCGCCAGCAGCCCGAATCAGGGGACCGGGGAGCTGTTTTTT | CASSPNQGTGELFF
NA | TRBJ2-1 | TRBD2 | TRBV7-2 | TGTGCCAGCAGCCGGACTAGCGGGGCGGCCAATGAGCAGTTCTTC | CASSRTSGAANEQFF
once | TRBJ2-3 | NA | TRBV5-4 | TGTGCCAGCAGCTTGGGGCAGAGCACAGATACGCAGTATTTT | CASSLGQSTDTQYF
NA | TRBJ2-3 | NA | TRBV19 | TGTGCCAGTAGTTTATCGGACATAGATACGCAGTATTTT | CASSLSDIDTQYF
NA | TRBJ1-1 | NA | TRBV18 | TGTGCCAGCTCCTCCGACAGGACGAACACTGAAGCTTTCTTT | CASSSDRTNTEAFF
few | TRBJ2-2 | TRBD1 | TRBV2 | TGTGCCAGCAAGGGACAGGGAGTAACCGGGGAGCTGTTTTTT | CASKGQGVTGELFF
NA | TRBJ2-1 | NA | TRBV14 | TGTGCCAGCAGCCCCCGGCGGCTAGCGAATTACAATGAGCAGTTCTTC | CASSPRRLANYNEQFF
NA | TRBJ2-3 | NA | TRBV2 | TGTGCCAGCAGTGAGGTGGGAACAGATACGCAGTATTTT | CASSEVGTDTQYF
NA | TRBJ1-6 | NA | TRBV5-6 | TGTGCCAGCAGCAGGGGGAGGGTATCTAACAATTCACCCCTCCACTTT | CASSRGRVSNNSPLHF
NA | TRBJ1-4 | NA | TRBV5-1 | TGCGCCAGCAGTATCCAACCCGGGTCTAATGAAAAACTGTTTTTT | CASSIQPGSNEKLFF
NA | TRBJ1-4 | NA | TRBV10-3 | TGTGCCATCGGGGAGGGACGAACTAATGAAAAACTGTTTTTT | CAIGEGRTNEKLFF
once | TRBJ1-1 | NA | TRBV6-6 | TGTGCCAGCACGTTGCGGCAGGGGAACACTGAAGCTTTCTTT | CASTLRQGNTEAFF
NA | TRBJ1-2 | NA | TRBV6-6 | TGTGCCAGCAGACCCGGACAGATCTATGGCTACACCTTC | CASRPGQIYGYTF
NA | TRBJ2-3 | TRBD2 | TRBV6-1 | TGTGCCAGCAGTGAAGGGGGGGGACTAGCCACAGATACGCAGTATTTT | CASSEGGGLATDTQYF
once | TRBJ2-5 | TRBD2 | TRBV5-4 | TGTGCCAGCAGCACCGGGACTAGCGGGAGGAGAGAGACCCAGTACTTC | CASSTGTSGRRETQYF
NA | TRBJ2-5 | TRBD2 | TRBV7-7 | TGTGCTAGCAGCTTGAGACTAGCGGCTCAAGAGACCCAGTACTTC | CASSLRLAAQETQYF
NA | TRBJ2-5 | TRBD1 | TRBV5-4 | TGTGCCAGCAGCTTTTTAGTAGGGGGCATGTACCAAGAGACCCAGTACTTC | CASSFLVGGMYQETQYF
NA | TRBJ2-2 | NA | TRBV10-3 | TGTGCCAAGCCTCCCTTTTGGGGGGGCGGTAGGACCGGGGAGCTGCTTTTT | CAKPPFWGGGRTGELLF
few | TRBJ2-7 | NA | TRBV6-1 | TGTGCCAGCAGTCCTGATCTCCTCTCCTGGGAGCAGTACTTC | CASSPDLLSWEQYF
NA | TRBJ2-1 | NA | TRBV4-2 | TGTGCCAGCAGCCAAGATGTGGCTTCATACAATGAGCAGTTCTTC | CASSQDVASYNEQFF
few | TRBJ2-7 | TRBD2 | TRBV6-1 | TGTGCCAGCAGTGAAAAGGCGGGAGGGCCATACGAGCAGTACTTC | CASSEKAGGPYEQYF
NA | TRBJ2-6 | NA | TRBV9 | TGTGCCAGCAGCGGGATTCGGCCGGTACTCTCTGGGGCCAACGTCCTGACTTTC | CASSGIRPVLSGANVLTF